This TCR beta chain is drawn from a study of T cells after posttransplantation cyclophosphamide. Points on this clone: Its cognate antigen is unknown.

Here immunoSEQ multiplex PCR was the method, and the copy in TCRdb shows in-frame clones only, minus some. The sample includes approximately 32,000 clones, roughly 89% of them seen just once. Study observations and caveats: Donor-recipient repertoire similarity was low at 1-2 months, rising over year one. Skin or GI-infiltrating T cells shared few TRB sequences with blood.

Material for sequencing was PBMCs. The sequence derives from a woman between 35 and 50 years old with a blood cancer, CMV-positive, and with a related stem cell donor.

The CDR3 nucleotides read TGTGCCAGCAGCCAACGGGTACATCCCGGGACAGGGACCCCCTACGAGCAGTACTTC. This codes for CASSQRVHPGTGTPYEQYF. The chain has TRBV7-9 and TRBJ2-7; TRBD1 agrees at 9 bases. This CDR3 spans 19 amino acids. With 5 bases clipped from V and 2 bases from J, the junction kept 19 bases outside the gene matches. In germline, CDR1 is SEHNR, CDR2 FQNEAQ (reference sequence).